These T cell receptor beta chains were read from a single sample in a study of T cell repertoires in cytomegalovirus infection. Using its own MiXCR run on the reads, TCRdb lists one record per CDR3 protein. The sample lists more than 150,000 distinct CDR3 sequences; 15% to 20% were seen once. Sequencing used PBMCs. Receptors were obtained from a human donor in good health (CMV status not recorded). Some clones in this sample may be carry-over from other donors' samples. Both conserved end residues are part of each CDR3. D genes are given only for firm matches. A clone size is listed for some rows: how often the clone was seen (once, few, many), or a class if it is expanded.

j_call v_call d_call clone_size cdr3_aa cdr3_nt
TRBJ2-5 TRBV24-1 NA few CATDFLGKNQETQYF TGTGCCACAGATTTTTTAGGAAAAAACCAAGAGACCCAGTACTTC
TRBJ1-1 TRBV7-9 NA many CASSLRARGRNTEAFF TGTGCCAGCAGCCTCCGGGCCAGAGGTAGGAACACTGAAGCTTTCTTT
TRBJ2-3 TRBV12-3/TRBV12-4 NA few CASSEVLPTDTQYF TGTGCCAGCAGTGAGGTCCTACCCACAGATACGCAGTATTTT
TRBJ1-1 TRBV6-5 NA NA CASSYSYRSRNTEAFF TGTGCCAGCAGTTACTCGTACAGGAGCCGGAACACTGAAGCTTTCTTT
TRBJ2-7 TRBV14 NA NA CASSRRGSSYEQYF TGTGCCAGCAGTCGCCGGGGGAGCTCCTACGAGCAGTACTTC
TRBJ1-2 TRBV7-9 TRBD1 NA CASSPGTEIYGYTF TGTGCCAGCAGCCCTGGGACAGAAATCTATGGCTACACCTTC
TRBJ1-2 TRBV29-1 TRBD1 few CSVAGQGAVGYTF TGCAGCGTTGCGGGACAGGGGGCGGTAGGCTACACCTTC
TRBJ2-7 TRBV2 TRBD2 few CASFFLAGGGEQYF TGTGCCAGTTTTTTCCTAGCGGGAGGCGGCGAGCAGTACTTC
TRBJ2-1 TRBV25-1 TRBD1 few CASSESTGAYNEQFF TGTGCCAGCAGTGAATCGACAGGGGCCTACAATGAGCAGTTCTTC
TRBJ1-1 TRBV6-9 NA NA CASSHEVETEAFF TGTGCCAGCAGTCACGAGGTGGAAACTGAAGCTTTCTTT
TRBJ2-5 TRBV7-3 TRBD2 NA CASSLFPTGGPSIEVTQYF TGTGCCAGCAGCTTATTCCCTACGGGGGGGCCTTCAATCGAGGTGACCCAGTACTTC
TRBJ1-1 TRBV6-2/TRBV6-3 TRBD1 NA CASSPPTGRVTEAFF TGTGCCAGCAGTCCCCCGACAGGGCGGGTCACTGAAGCTTTCTTT
TRBJ1-1 TRBV25-1 TRBD1 NA CASSATGGASNTEAFF TGTGCCAGCAGTGCCACAGGGGGCGCCTCTAACACTGAAGCTTTCTTT
TRBJ2-1 TRBV3-1 NA many CASSTSRVNEQFF TGTGCCAGCAGCACCTCGCGGGTGAATGAGCAGTTCTTC
TRBJ1-5 TRBV6-5 NA few CASSYSTPGSNQPQHF TGTGCCAGCAGTTATTCGACCCCCGGGAGCAATCAGCCCCAGCATTTT
TRBJ2-2 TRBV19 NA few CASSPPLGELFF TGTGCCAGTAGTCCCCCCCTCGGGGAGCTGTTTTTT
TRBJ2-5 TRBV12-3/TRBV12-4 NA many CASTDQETQYF TGTGCCAGCACCGATCAAGAGACCCAGTACTTC
TRBJ2-1 TRBV6-1 NA NA CASSEPPGSYNEQFF TGTGCCAGCAGCGAGCCTCCGGGCTCCTACAATGAGCAGTTCTTC
TRBJ2-5 TRBV14 TRBD1 NA CASSRVRDRETQYF TGTGCCAGCAGCCGAGTTCGGGACAGAGAGACCCAGTACTTC
TRBJ1-2 TRBV12-3/TRBV12-4 TRBD1 NA CASSLVGTGGYPNYGYTF TGTGCCAGCAGTTTAGTTGGGACAGGGGGCTACCCTAACTATGGCTACACCTTC
TRBJ2-1 TRBV6-1 TRBD1 NA CASSYDRGQGEQFF TGTGCCAGCAGTTACGACAGGGGACAGGGTGAGCAGTTCTTC
TRBJ1-2 TRBV29-1 NA NA CSSWTSNYGYTF TGCAGCTCCTGGACAAGTAACTATGGCTACACCTTC
TRBJ1-5 TRBV6-1 NA many CASSEVQAGGNQPQHF TGTGCCAGCAGTGAAGTCCAGGCGGGAGGGAATCAGCCCCAGCATTTT
TRBJ2-5 TRBV20-1 NA many CSARRREDQETQYF TGCAGTGCTAGGCGGCGAGAGGACCAAGAGACCCAGTACTTC